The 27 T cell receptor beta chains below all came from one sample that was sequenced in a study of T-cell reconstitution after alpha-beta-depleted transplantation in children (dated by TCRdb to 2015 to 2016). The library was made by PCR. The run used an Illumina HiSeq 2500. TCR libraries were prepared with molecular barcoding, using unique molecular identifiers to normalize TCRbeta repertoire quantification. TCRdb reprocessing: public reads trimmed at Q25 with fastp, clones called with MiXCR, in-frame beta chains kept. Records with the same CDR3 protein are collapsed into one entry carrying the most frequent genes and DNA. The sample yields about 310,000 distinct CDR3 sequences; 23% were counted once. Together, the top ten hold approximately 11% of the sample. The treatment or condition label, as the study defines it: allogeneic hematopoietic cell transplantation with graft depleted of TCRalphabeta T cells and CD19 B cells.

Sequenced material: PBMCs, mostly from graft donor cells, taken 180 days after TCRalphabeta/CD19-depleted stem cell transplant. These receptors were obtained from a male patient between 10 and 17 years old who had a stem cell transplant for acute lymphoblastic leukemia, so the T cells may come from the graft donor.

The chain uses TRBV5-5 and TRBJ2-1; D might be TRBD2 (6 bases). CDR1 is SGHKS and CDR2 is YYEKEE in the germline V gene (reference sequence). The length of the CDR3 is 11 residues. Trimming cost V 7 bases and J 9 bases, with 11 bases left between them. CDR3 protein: CASPLGGEQFF. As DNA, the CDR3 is TGTGCCAGCCCCCTGGGGGGTGAGCAGTTCTTC.

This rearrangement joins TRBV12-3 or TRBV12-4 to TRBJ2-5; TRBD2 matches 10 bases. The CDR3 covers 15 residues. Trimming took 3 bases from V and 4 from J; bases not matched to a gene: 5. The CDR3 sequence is CASSFLLAGAETQYF. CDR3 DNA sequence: TGTGCCAGCAGTTTCCTCCTAGCGGGAGCAGAGACCCAGTACTTC.

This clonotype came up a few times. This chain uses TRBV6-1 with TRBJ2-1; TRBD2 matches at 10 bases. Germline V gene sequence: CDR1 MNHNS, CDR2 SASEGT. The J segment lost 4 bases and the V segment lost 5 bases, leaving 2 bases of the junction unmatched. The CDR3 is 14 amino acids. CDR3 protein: CASSNSGRYNEQFF. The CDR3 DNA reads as TGTGCCAGCAGTAATAGCGGGAGGTACAATGAGCAGTTCTTC.

The CDR3 DNA follows: TGTGCCAGCAGCCAAGCCGGGGGGCGCTCCGAGCAGTACTTC. Protein product: CASSQAGGRSEQYF. This chain joins TRBV14 and TRBJ2-7; a weak D match, TRBD2 (7 bases). V was pared by 1 base and J by 6 bases, with 13 bases between. Germline CDR1 is SGHDN and CDR2 is FVKESK. The CDR3 runs to 14 residues.

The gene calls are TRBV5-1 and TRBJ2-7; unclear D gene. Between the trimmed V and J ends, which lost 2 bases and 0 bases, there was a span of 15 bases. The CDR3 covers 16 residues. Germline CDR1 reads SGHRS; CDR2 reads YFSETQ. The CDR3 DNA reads TGCGCCAGCAGCTTCGCCCCGATCGGCAGCTCCTACGAGCAGTACTTC. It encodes CASSFAPIGSSYEQYF.

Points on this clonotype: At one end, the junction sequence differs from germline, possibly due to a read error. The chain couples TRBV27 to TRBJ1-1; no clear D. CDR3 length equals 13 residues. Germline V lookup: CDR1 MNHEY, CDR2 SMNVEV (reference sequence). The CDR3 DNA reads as TGTGCCTGCAGTTTTGTGTCGGGCACTGAAGCTTTCTTT. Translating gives CACSFVSGTEAFF.

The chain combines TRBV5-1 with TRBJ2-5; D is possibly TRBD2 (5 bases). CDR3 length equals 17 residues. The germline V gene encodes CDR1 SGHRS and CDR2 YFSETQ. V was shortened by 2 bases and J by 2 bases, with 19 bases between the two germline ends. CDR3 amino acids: CASSLVGILAVQETQYF. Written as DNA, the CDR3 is TGCGCCAGCAGCTTAGTCGGCATCCTAGCCGTTCAAGAGACCCAGTACTTC.

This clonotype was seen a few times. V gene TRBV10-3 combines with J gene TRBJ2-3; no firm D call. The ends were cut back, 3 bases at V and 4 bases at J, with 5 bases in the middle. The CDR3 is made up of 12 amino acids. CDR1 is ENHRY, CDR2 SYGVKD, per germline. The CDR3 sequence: CAISEGSDTQYF. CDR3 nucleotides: TGTGCCATCAGTGAAGGGTCAGATACGCAGTATTTT.

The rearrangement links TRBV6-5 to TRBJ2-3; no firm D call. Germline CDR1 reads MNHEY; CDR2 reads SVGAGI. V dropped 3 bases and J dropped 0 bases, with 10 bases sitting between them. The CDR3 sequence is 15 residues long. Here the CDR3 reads CASSYLGWSTDTQYF. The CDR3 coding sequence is TGTGCCAGCAGTTATCTAGGCTGGAGCACAGATACGCAGTATTTT.

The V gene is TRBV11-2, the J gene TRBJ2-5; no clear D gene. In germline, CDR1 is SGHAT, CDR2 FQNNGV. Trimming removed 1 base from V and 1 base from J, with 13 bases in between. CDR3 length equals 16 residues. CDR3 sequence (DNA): TGTGCCAGCAGCTTAGGGGCCCGACATATCCAAGAGACCCAGTACTTC. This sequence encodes CASSLGARHIQETQYF.

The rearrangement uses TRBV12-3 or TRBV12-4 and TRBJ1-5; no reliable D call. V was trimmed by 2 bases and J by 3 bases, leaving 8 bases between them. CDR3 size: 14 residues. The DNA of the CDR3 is TGTGCCAGCAGTTTACACAGAGACAATCAGCCCCAGCATTTT. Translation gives CASSLHRDNQPQHF.

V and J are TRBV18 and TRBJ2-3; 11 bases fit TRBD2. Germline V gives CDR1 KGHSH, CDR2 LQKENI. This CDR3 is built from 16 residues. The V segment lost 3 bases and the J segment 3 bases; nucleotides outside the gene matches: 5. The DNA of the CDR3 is TGTGCCAGCTCACCCCGACTAGCGGGACGGACAGATACGCAGTATTTT. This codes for CASSPRLAGRTDTQYF.

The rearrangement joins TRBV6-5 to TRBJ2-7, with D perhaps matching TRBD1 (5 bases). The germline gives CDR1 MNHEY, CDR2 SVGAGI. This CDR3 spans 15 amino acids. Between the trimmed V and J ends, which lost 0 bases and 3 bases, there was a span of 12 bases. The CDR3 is CASSYSRRQGYEQYF. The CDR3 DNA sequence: TGTGCCAGCAGTTACTCGAGGCGGCAGGGCTACGAGCAGTACTTC.

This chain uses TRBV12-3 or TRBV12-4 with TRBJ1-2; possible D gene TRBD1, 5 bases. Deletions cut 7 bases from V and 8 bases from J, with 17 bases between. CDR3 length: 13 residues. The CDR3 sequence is CASTFGQGGGYTF. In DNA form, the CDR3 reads TGTGCCAGCACCTTCGGGCAGGGCGGGGGCTACACCTTC.

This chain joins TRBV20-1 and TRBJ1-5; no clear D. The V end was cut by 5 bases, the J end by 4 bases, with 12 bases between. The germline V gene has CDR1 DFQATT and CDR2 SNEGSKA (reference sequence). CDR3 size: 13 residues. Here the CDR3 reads CSAPGQNNQPQHF. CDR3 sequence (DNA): TGCAGTGCTCCCGGGCAGAATAATCAGCCCCAGCATTTT.

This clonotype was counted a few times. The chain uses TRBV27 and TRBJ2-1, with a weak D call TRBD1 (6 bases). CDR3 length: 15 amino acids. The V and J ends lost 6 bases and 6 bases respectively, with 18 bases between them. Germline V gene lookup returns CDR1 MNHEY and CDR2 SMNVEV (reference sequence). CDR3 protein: CASRSRGLAGNEQFF. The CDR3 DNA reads TGTGCCAGCAGAAGCAGGGGATTAGCTGGCAATGAGCAGTTCTTC.

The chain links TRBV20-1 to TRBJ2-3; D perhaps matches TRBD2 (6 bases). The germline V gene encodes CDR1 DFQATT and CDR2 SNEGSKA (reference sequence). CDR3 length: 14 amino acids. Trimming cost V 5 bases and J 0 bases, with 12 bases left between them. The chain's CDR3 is CSARRGTSTDTQYF. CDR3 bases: TGCAGTGCTCGACGGGGGACCAGCACAGATACGCAGTATTTT.

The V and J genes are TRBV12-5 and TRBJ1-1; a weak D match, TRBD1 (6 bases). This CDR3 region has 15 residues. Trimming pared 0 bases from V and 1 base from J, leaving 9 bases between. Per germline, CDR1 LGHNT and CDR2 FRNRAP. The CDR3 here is CASGLVGGQNTEAFF. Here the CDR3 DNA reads TGTGCTAGTGGTTTGGTGGGGGGACAGAACACTGAAGCTTTCTTT.

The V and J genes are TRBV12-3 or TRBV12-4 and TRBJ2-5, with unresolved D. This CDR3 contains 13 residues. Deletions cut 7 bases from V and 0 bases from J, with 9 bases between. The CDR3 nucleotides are TGTGCCAGCACCCTATACGACCAAGAGACCCAGTACTTC. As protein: CASTLYDQETQYF.

The CDR3 region has the DNA TGCGCCAGCAGCTTTAATAATCTTTTACGCACAGATACGCAGTATTTT. It translates to CASSFNNLLRTDTQYF. The chain uses TRBV5-1 and TRBJ2-3; no clear D. Germline V gene data show CDR1 as SGHRS and CDR2 as YFSETQ. V was shortened by 2 bases and J by 1 base, with 14 bases between the two germline ends. The CDR3 spans 16 residues.

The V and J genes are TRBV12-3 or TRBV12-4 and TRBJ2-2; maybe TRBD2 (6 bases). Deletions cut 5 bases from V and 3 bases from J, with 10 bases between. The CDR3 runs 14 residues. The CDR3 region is CASSPGLHTGELFF. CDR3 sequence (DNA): TGTGCCAGCAGTCCGGGACTCCACACCGGGGAGCTGTTTTTT.

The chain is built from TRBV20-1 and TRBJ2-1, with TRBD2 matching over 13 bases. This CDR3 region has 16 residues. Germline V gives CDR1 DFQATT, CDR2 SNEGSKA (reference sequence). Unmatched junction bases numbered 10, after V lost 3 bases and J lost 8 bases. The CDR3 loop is CSARYRTSGRNHEQFF. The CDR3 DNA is TGCAGTGCTAGGTACCGGACTAGCGGGAGAAACCATGAGCAGTTCTTC.

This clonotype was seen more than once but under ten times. CDR3 bases: TGTGCCAGCAGCTTAGATTTTGGGTACGAGCAGTACTTC. Amino acid sequence: CASSLDFGYEQYF. The rearrangement links TRBV7-6 to TRBJ2-7; D call uncertain. CDR1 and CDR2 (germline): SGHVS, FNYEAQ. V was clipped by 1 base and J by 4 bases, with 8 bases between them. The CDR3 is 13 residues long.

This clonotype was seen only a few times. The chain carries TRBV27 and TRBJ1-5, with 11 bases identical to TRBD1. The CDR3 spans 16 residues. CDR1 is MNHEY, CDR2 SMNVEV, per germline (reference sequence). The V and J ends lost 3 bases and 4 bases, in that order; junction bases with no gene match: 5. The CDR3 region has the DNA TGTGCCAGCAGTTTCTTCCGGGACAGGGGGAATCAGCCCCAGCATTTT. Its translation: CASSFFRDRGNQPQHF.

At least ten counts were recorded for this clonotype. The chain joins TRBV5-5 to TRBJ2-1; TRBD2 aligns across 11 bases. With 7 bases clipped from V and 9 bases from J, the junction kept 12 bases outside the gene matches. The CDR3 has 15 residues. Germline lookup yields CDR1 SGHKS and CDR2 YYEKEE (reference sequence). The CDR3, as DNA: TGTGCCAGCGTCTATCTTAGCGGGAGGGCAGGTGAGCAGTTCTTC. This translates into CASVYLSGRAGEQFF.

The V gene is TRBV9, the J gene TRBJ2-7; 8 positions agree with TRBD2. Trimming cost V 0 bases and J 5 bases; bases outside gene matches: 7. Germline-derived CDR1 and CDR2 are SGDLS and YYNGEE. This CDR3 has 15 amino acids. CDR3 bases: TGTGCCAGCAGCGTAGGGGGACTAGTTCCCCACGAGCAGTACTTC. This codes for CASSVGGLVPHEQYF.

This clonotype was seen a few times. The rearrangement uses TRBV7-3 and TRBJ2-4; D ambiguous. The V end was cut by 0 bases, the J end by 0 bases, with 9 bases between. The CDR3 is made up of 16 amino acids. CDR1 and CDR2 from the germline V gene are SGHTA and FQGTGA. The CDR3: CASSLTLVLAKNIQYF. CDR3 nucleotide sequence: TGTGCCAGCAGCTTAACTCTGGTGCTAGCCAAAAACATTCAGTACTTC. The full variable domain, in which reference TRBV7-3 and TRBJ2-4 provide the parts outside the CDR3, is GAGVSQTPSNKVTEKGKYVELRCDPISGHTALYWYRQSLGQGPEFLIYFQGTGAADDSGLPNDRFFAVRPEGSVSTLKIQRTERGDSAVYLCASSLTLVLAKNIQYFGAGTRLSVL.